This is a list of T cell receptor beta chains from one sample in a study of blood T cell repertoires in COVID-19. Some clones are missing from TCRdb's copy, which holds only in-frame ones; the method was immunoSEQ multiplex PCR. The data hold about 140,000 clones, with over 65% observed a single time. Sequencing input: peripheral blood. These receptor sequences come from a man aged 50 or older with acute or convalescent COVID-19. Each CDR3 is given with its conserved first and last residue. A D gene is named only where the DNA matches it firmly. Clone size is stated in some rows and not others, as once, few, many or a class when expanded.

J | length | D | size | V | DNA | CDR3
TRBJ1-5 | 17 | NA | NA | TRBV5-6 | TGTGCCAGCAGCTTATCCCCCACAGGGACCGGCAATCAGCCCCAGCATTTT | CASSLSPTGTGNQPQHF
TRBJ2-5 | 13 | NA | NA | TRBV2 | TGTGCCAGCAGTGAAGGGCAGTTAGAGACCCAGTACTTC | CASSEGQLETQYF
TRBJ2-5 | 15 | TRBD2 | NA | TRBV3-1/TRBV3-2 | TGTGCCAGCAGCCAGAGCGGGGGGGCCGAAGAGACCCAGTACTTC | CASSQSGGAEETQYF
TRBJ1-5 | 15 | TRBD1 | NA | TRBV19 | TGTGCCAGTAGTATGGGGACAGGGGGCAATCAGCCCCAGCATTTT | CASSMGTGGNQPQHF
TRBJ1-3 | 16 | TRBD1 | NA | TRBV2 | TGTGCCAGCAGCCGGCGTGGACAGGGAAATGGAAACACCATATATTTT | CASSRRGQGNGNTIYF
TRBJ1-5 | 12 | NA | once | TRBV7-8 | TGTGCCAGCAGCCCGTTTAATCAGCCCCAGCATTTT | CASSPFNQPQHF
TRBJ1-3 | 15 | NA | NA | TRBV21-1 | TGTGCCAGCAGGGCGGGGGGATTGGGAGGAAACACCATATATTTT | CASRAGGLGGNTIYF
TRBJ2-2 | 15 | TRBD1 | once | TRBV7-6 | TGTGCCAGCAGCTTAGACGACAGGGGGGCCGGGGAGCTGTTTTTT | CASSLDDRGAGELFF
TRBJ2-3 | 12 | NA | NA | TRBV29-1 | TGCAGCGTTGTGGAGCGATCGGATACGCAGTATTTT | CSVVERSDTQYF
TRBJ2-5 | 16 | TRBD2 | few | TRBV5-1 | TGCGCCAGCAGCTTGGATGTAGCGGGGGCCCAAGAGACCCAGTACTTC | CASSLDVAGAQETQYF
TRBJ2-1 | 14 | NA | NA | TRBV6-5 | TGTGCCAGCACCCCCTTGCAAGGACTCAATGAGCAGTTCTTC | CASTPLQGLNEQFF
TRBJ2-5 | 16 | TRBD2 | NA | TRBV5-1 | TGCGCCAGCAGCTTGTCGGGGGAGGGGCTGCAAGAGACCCAGTACTTC | CASSLSGEGLQETQYF
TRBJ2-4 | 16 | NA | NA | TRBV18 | TGTGCCAGCTCACCCCCGACAGGAAGAGCCAAAAACATTCAGTACTTC | CASSPPTGRAKNIQYF
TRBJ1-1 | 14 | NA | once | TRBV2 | TGTGCCAGCGGGGAGGATTGGGGCAACACTGAAGCTTTCTTT | CASGEDWGNTEAFF
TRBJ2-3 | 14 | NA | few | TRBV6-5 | TGTGCCATCTCTGGGGGGGGCAGCACAGATACGCAGTATTTT | CAISGGGSTDTQYF
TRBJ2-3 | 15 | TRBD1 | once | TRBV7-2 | TGTGCCAGCAGCTTAGTAGGGACAGGGGGAGATACGCAGTATTTT | CASSLVGTGGDTQYF
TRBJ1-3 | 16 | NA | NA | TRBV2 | TGTGCCAGCAGTGAAATGCGCGGGGTTGGCGGAAACACCATATATTTT | CASSEMRGVGGNTIYF
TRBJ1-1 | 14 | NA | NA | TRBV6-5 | TGTGCCAGCAGTTACTCCAGCGTGAACACTGAAGCTTTCTTT | CASSYSSVNTEAFF
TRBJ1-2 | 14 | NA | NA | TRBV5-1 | TGCGCCAGCAGCTTGGGGGCAAACAACTATGGCTACACCTTC | CASSLGANNYGYTF
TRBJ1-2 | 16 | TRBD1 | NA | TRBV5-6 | TGTGCCAGCAGCAAGGGACAGGGGAAAACTAACTATGGCTACACCTTC | CASSKGQGKTNYGYTF
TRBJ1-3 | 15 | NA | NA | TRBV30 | TGTGCCTGGAGTGAAAAGGGGAACTCTGGAAACACCATATATTTT | CAWSEKGNSGNTIYF
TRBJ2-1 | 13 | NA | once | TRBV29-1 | TGCAGCGGTGACAGGGACTTATACAATGAGCAGTTCTTC | CSGDRDLYNEQFF
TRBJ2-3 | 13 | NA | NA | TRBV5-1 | TGCGCCAGCAGCCCCGGGGGGCCTAATACGCAGTATTTT | CASSPGGPNTQYF
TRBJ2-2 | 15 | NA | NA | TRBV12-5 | TGTGCTAGTGGTTTGGCCCCCTTCCGGACCGGGGAGCTGTTTTTT | CASGLAPFRTGELFF
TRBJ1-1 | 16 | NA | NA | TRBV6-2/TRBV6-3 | TGTGCCAGCAGTTACGAGGAGGGCCGGGGGTACACTGAAGCTTTCTTT | CASSYEEGRGYTEAFF
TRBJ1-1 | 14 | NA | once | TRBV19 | TGTGCCAGTAGTATCCGAGGGGGGGACACTGAAGCTTTCTTT | CASSIRGGDTEAFF
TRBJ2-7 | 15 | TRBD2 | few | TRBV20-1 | TGCAGTGCTAGTGCTAGCGGGGGGTTGTCCTACGAGCAGTACTTC | CSASASGGLSYEQYF
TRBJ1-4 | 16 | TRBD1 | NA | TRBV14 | TGTGCCAGCAGCCAAGCAGGGGGAGCAACTAATGAAAAACTGTTTTTT | CASSQAGGATNEKLFF
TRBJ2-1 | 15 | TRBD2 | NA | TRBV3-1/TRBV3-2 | TGTGCCAGCAGCCTACTAGCGGGGGGTTACAATGAGCAGTTCTTC | CASSLLAGGYNEQFF
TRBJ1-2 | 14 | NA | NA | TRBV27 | TGTGCCAGCAGTCCACGGACAGCTAACTATGGCTACACCTTC | CASSPRTANYGYTF
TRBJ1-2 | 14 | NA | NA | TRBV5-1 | TGCGCCAGCAGCTTGGAAGTGGGGGCGGGTGGCTACACCTTC | CASSLEVGAGGYTF
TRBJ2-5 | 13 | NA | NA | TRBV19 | TGTGCCAGTAGTATCCCGGGGCAAGAGACCCAGTACTTC | CASSIPGQETQYF
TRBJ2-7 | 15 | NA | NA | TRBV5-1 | TGCGCCAGCAGCTTGGGCTTGGGCCTCTCCTACGAGCAGTACTTC | CASSLGLGLSYEQYF
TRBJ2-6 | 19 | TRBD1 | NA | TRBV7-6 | TGTGCCAGCAGCTTAGGGGGGGACAGGGAAATCTCTGGGGCCAACGTCCTGACTTTC | CASSLGGDREISGANVLTF
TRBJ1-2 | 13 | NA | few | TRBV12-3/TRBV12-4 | TGTGCCAGCAGCGAGGTTAGGGGCTATGGCTACACCTTC | CASSEVRGYGYTF
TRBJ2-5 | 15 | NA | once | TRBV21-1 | TGTGCCAGCAGTATACAGGGGGCGTGTCAAGAGACCCAGTACTTC | CASSIQGACQETQYF
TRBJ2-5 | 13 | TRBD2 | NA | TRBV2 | TGTGCCAGCAGCCTAGATAGCGGGAGCACCCAGTACTTC | CASSLDSGSTQYF
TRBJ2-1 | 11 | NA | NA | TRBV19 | TGTGCCTCAGGGGTCCGGGATGAGCAGTTCTTC | CASGVRDEQFF
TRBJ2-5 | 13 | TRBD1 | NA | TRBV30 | TGTGCCTGGAACAGGGGGCGTCAAGAGACCCAGTACTTC | CAWNRGRQETQYF
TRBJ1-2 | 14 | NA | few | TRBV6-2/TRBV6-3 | TGTGCCAGCAGTTACTCTAGCGTGAACTATGGCTACACCTTC | CASSYSSVNYGYTF
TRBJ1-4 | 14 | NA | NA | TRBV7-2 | TGTGCCAGCAGCCAGCTCGGGTTGAATGAAAAACTGTTTTTT | CASSQLGLNEKLFF
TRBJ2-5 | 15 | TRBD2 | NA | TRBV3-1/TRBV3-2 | TGTGCCAGCAGCCCGACTAGCGGGGGGGCCAAGACCCAGTACTTC | CASSPTSGGAKTQYF
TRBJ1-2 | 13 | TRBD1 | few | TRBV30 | TGTGCCTGGAGGCAGACAGGGGTCTATGGCTACACCTTC | CAWRQTGVYGYTF
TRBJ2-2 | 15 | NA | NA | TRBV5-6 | TGTGCCAGCAGCTCGTTAGGGGGAGGGACCGGGGAGCTGTTTTTT | CASSSLGGGTGELFF
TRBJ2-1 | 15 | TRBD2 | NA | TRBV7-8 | TGTGCCAGCAGCCCAAAGACTAGCGGGGGAAATGAGCAGTTCTTC | CASSPKTSGGNEQFF
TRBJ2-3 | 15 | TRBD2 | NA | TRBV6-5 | TGTGCCAGCAGCACCCTTAGCGGGAGCACAGATACGCAGTATTTT | CASSTLSGSTDTQYF
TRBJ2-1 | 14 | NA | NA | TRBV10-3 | TGTGCCATCAGTGAGCGCGGGGGCAACAATGAGCAGTTCTTC | CAISERGGNNEQFF
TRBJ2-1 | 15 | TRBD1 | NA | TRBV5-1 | TGCGCCAGCAGTAAGACAGGGGGCGAGTACAATGAGCAGTTCTTC | CASSKTGGEYNEQFF
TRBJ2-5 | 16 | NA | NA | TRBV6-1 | TGTGCCAGCAGTGAACTAGCGCGGAGAGGGTGGGAGACCCAGTACTTC | CASSELARRGWETQYF
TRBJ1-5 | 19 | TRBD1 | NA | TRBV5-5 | TGTGCCAGCAGCTTGGGACACGGAACAGGGGCCGGTCGCAATCAGCCCCAGCATTTT | CASSLGHGTGAGRNQPQHF
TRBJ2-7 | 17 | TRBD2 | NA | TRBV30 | TGTGCCTGGAGCCGACCGGGACTAGCGGGGGGGTCCTACGAGCAGTACTTC | CAWSRPGLAGGSYEQYF
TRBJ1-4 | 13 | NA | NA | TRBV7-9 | TGTGCCAGCGGTGGACTGGACCGTGAAAAACTGTTTTTT | CASGGLDREKLFF